This is a list of T cell receptor beta chains from one sample in a study of radiotherapy plus CTLA-4 blockade in lung cancer. Measured with immunoSEQ multiplex PCR; TCRdb has only the in-frame clones, and not every one. The table includes about 35,000 clones, more than 70% detected once. Specimen: peripheral blood, collected from a patient treated with radiotherapy plus ipilimumab. Receptors were obtained from a human donor with non-small cell lung cancer who had stable disease on radiotherapy plus ipilimumab. CDR3s include the opening cysteine and the closing phenylalanine or tryptophan. The order of the fields is CDR3 length, D gene, V gene, clone size, J gene, CDR3 DNA, CDR3 protein. The D gene is left open where the match is weak. Where a row states a size, it is once, few, many or the class of an expanded clone; other rows omit it.

18,TRBD2,TRBV4-1,once,TRBJ2-1,TGCGCCAGCAGCCAAGAACCCCTAGGACTAGCGGGACCCAATGAGCAGTTCTTC,CASSQEPLGLAGPNEQFF
15,NA,TRBV11-2,NA,TRBJ2-5,TGTGCCAGCAGCTTATTCAGGAATTCCCAAGAGACCCAGTACTTC,CASSLFRNSQETQYF
17,NA,TRBV27,NA,TRBJ2-5,TGTGCCAGCAGTTTAATTGGGAGGGCAGGGGCACAAGAGACCCAGTACTTC,CASSLIGRAGAQETQYF
14,TRBD1,TRBV28,NA,TRBJ1-4,TGTGCCAGCAGTCGAGGGGGCACTAATGAAAAACTGTTTTTT,CASSRGGTNEKLFF
15,NA,TRBV25-1,NA,TRBJ2-7,TGTGCCAGCAGTGAATTAGGGGGATCGCCCTACGAGCAGTACTTC,CASSELGGSPYEQYF
14,TRBD2,TRBV7-9,NA,TRBJ2-5,TGTGCCAGCAGCTTAGTGCGGGAGAGCGAGACCCAGTACTTC,CASSLVRESETQYF
13,NA,TRBV2,NA,TRBJ1-1,TGTGCCAGCAGTGTACAGGGGAACACTGAAGCTTTCTTT,CASSVQGNTEAFF
15,TRBD1,TRBV9,NA,TRBJ2-1,TGTGCCAGCAGCGTAGCTAATTCGATCGGGACAGGGCTGTTCTTC,CASSVANSIGTGLFF
16,TRBD2,TRBV30,NA,TRBJ2-7,TGTGCCTGGGGGCCCGGACTAGCGGGGAGCTCCTACGAGCAGTACTTC,CAWGPGLAGSSYEQYF
16,TRBD2,TRBV7-6,NA,TRBJ2-1,TGTGCCAGCAGCCCGGGGACTAGCGGGAGGTACAATGAGCAGTTCTTC,CASSPGTSGRYNEQFF
15,TRBD1,TRBV29-1,few,TRBJ1-4,TGCAGCGCCAAGAGGGGGCAAGGCCGAAATGAAAAACTGTTTTTT,CSAKRGQGRNEKLFF
16,TRBD1,TRBV6-5,NA,TRBJ1-4,TGTGCCAGCAGTTACTGGACAGGGGGGGCTAATGAAAAACTGTTTTTT,CASSYWTGGANEKLFF
13,TRBD2,TRBV19,NA,TRBJ2-7,TGTGCCAGTGGCGGGGGGACAATCTACGAGCAGTACTTT,CASGGGTIYEQYF
15,TRBD1,TRBV28,NA,TRBJ1-3,TGTGCCAGCAACTCTCAGGGGGCCTCTGGAAACACCATATATTTT,CASNSQGASGNTIYF
17,TRBD1,TRBV10-3,NA,TRBJ2-7,TGTGCCATCAGTGAGTCGTTGCTAGGACAGGGTCACTACGAGCAGTACTTC,CAISESLLGQGHYEQYF
11,NA,TRBV29-1,NA,TRBJ2-7,TGCAGCGTAAACACACAGGTTGAGCAGTACTTC,CSVNTQVEQYF